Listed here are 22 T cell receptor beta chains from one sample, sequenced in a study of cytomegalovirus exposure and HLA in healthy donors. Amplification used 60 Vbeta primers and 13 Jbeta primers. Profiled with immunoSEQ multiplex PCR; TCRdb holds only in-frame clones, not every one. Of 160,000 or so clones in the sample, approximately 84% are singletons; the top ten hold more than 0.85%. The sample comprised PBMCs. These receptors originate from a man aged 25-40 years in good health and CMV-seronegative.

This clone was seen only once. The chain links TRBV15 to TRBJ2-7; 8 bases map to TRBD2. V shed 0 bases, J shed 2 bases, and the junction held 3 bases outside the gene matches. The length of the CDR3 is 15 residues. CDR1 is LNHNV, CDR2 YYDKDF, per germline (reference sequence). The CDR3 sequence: CATSREAGAAYEQYF. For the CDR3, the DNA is TGTGCCACCAGCAGAGAAGCGGGAGCTGCCTACGAGCAGTACTTC.

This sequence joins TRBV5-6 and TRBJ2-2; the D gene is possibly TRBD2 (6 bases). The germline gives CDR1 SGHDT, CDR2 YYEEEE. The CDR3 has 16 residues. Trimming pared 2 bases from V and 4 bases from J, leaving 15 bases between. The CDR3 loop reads CASSLPPGRATGELFF. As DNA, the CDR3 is TGTGCCAGCAGCTTACCCCCCGGGAGAGCCACCGGGGAGCTGTTTTTT.

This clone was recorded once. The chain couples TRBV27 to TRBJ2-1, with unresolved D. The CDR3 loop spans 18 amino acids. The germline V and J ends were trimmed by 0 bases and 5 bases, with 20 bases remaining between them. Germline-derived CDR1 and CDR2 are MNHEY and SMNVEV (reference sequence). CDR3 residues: CASSLSSPPESYNNEQFF. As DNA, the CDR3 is TGTGCCAGCAGTTTATCTAGCCCCCCGGAGAGCTATAACAATGAGCAGTTCTTC.

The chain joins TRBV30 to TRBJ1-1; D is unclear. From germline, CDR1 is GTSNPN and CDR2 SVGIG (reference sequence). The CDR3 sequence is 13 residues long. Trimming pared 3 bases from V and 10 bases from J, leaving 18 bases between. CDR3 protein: CAWRPRAGRGAFF. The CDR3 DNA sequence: TGTGCCTGGAGGCCGAGGGCAGGCCGGGGAGCTTTCTTT.

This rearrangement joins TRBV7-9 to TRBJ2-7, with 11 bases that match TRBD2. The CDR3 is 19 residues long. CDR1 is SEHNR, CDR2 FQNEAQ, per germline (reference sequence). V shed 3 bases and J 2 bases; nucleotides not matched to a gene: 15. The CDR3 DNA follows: TGTGCCAGCAGCTTCAGAGGGCTAGCGGGAGGTCGGCCCGCCTACGAGCAGTACTTC. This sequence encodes CASSFRGLAGGRPAYEQYF.

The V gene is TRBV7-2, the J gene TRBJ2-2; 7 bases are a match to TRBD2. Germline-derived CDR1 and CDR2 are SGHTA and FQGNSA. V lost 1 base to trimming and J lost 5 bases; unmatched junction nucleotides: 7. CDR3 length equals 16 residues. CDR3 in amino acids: CASSLVGGSRTGELFF. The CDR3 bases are TGTGCCAGCAGCTTAGTTGGCGGGAGTAGGACCGGGGAGCTGTTTTTT.

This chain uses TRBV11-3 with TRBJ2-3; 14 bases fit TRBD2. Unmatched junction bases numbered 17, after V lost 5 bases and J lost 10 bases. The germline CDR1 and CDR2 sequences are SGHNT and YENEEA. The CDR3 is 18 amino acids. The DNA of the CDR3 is TGTGCCAGCAGCCCACCAATCTGGACTAGCGGGAGGCCGGAGGCGCAGTATTTT. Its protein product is CASSPPIWTSGRPEAQYF.

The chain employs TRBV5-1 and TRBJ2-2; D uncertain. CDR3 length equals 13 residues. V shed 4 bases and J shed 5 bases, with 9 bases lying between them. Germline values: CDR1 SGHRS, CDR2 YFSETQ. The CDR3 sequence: CASSVDQTGELFF. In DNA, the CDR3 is TGCGCCAGCAGCGTGGACCAGACCGGGGAGCTGTTTTTT. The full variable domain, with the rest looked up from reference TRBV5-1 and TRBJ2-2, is KAGVTQTPRYLIKTRGQQVTLSCSPISGHRSVSWYQQTPGQGLQFLFEYFSETQRNKGNFPGRFSGRQFSNSRSEMNVSTLELGDSALYLCASSVDQTGELFFGEGSRLTVL.

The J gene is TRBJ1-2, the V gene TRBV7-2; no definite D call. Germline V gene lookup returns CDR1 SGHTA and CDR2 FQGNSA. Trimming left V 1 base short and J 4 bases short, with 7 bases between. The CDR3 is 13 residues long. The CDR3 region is CASSLGASYGYTF. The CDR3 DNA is TGTGCCAGCAGCTTAGGGGCCAGCTATGGCTACACCTTC.

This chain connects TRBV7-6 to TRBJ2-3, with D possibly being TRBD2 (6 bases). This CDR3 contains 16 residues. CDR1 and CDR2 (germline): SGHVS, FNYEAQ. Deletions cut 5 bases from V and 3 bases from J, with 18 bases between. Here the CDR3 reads CASSNPGRARTDTQYF. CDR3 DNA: TGTGCCAGCAGCAACCCCGGGAGAGCGAGAACAGATACGCAGTATTTT.

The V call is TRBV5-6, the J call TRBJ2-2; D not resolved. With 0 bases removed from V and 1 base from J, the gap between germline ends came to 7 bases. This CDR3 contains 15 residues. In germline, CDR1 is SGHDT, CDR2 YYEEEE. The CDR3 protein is CASSLGHLNTGELFF. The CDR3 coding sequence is TGTGCCAGCAGCTTGGGGCACCTGAACACCGGGGAGCTGTTTTTT.

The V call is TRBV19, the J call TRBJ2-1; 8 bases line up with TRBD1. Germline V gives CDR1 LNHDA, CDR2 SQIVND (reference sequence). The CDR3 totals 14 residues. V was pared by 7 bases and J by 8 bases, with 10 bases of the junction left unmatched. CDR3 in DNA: TGTGCCAGTACCCCGACAGGGGCTTTGTATGAGCAGTTCTTC. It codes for CASTPTGALYEQFF.

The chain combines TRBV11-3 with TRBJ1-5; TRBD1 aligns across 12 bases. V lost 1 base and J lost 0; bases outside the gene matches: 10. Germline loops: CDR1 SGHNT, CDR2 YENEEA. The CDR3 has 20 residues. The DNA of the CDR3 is TGTGCCAGCAGCTTAGGGGCTACCGGGACAGGGGGCGATAGCAATCAGCCCCAGCATTTT. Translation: CASSLGATGTGGDSNQPQHF.

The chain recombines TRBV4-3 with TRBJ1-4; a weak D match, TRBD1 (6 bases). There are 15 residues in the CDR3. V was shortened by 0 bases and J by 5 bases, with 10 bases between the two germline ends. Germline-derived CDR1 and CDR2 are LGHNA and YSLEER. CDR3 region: CASSQDFGQNEKLFF. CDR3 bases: TGCGCCAGCAGCCAAGATTTCGGACAGAATGAAAAACTGTTTTTT.

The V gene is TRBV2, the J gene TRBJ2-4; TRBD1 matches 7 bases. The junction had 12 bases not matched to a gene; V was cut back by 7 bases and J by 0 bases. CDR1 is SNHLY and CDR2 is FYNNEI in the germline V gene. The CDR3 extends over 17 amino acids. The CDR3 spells CASTLRTGSLAKNIQYF. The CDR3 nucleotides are TGTGCCAGCACCCTCCGGACAGGTTCGCTAGCCAAAAACATTCAGTACTTC. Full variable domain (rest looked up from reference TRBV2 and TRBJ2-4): EPEVTQTPSHQVTQMGQEVILRCVPISNHLYFYWYRQILGQKVEFLVSFYNNEISEKSEIFDDQFSVERPDGSNFTLKIRSTKLEDSAMYFCASTLRTGSLAKNIQYFGAGTRLSVL.

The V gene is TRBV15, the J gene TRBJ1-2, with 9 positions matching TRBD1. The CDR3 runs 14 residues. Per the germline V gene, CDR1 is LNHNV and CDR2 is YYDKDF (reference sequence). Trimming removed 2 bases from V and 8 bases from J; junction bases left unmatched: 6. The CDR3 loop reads CATSRRDRVEGYTF. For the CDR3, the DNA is TGTGCCACCAGCAGAAGGGACAGGGTCGAAGGCTACACCTTC.

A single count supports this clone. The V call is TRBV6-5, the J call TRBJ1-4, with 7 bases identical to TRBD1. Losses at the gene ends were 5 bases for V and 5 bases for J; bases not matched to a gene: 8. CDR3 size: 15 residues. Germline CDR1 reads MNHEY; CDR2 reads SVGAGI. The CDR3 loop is CASSPGRGPNEKLFF. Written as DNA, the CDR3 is TGTGCCAGCAGTCCCGGGAGGGGGCCCAATGAAAAACTGTTTTTT.

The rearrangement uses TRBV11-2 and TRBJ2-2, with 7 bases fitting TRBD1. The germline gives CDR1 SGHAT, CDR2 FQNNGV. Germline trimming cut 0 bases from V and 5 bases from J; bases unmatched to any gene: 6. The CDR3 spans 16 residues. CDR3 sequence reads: CASSLDRGPVTGELFF. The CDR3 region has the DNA TGTGCCAGCAGCTTAGATAGGGGGCCGGTTACCGGGGAGCTGTTTTTT.

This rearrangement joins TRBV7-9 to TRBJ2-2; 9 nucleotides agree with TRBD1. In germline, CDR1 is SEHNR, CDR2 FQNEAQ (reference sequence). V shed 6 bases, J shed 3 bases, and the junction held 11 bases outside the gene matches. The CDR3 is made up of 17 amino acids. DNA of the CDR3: TGTGCCAGCAGTTTTACAGGGGGCCCAGCGGACACCGGGGAGCTGTTTTTT. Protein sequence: CASSFTGGPADTGELFF.

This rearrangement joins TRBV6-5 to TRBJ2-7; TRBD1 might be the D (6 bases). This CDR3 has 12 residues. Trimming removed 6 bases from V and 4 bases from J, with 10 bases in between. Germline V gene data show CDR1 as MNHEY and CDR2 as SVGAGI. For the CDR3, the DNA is TGTGCCAGCAGCCAGGGGAGTTACGAGCAGTACTTC. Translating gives CASSQGSYEQYF.

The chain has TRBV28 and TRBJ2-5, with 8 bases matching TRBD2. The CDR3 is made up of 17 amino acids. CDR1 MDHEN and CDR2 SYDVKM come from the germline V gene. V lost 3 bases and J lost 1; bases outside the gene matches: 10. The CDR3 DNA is TGTGCCAGCAGTTTTCCCCCCGGGGGGGGGTTCCAAGAGACCCAGTACTTC. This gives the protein CASSFPPGGGFQETQYF.

CDR3 nucleotide sequence: TGTGCCAGCAGTTTACAGGGGGGTCTCTACGAGCAGTACTTC. It codes for CASSLQGGLYEQYF. The chain combines TRBV27 with TRBJ2-7; weak D call: TRBD1 (7 bases). Trimming shortened V by 2 bases and J by 3 bases, and 11 bases separated the two germline ends. CDR1 and CDR2 from the germline V gene are MNHEY and SMNVEV (reference sequence). This CDR3 is built from 14 residues.